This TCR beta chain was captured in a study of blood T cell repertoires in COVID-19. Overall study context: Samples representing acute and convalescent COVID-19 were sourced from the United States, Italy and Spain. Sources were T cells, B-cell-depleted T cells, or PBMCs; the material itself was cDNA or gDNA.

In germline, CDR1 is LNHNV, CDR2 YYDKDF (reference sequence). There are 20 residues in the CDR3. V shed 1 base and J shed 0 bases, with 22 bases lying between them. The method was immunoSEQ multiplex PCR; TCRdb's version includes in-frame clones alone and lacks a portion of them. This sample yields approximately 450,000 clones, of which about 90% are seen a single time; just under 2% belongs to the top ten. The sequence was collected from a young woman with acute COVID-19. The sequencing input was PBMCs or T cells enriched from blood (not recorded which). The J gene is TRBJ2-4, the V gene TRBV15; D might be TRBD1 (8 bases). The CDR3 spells CATSRGWTGSGALAKNIQYF. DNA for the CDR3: TGTGCCACCAGCAGAGGGTGGACAGGGAGCGGGGCACTAGCCAAAAACATTCAGTACTTC.